A selection of T cell receptor beta chains follows, all from one sample in a study of cytomegalovirus exposure and HLA in healthy donors. Assay used: immunoSEQ multiplex PCR; TCRdb lists only in-frame clones, some missing. The data contain around 93,000 clones, 55% to 70% of them singletons. Sample: PBMCs. These receptors all stem from a boy between 10 and 17 years old in good health and CMV-seropositive. CDR3s include the opening cysteine and the closing phenylalanine or tryptophan. D genes are given only for firm matches. Clone size is shown for a subset of rows, as once, few, many or a class of expanded clone.

cdr3_nt cdr3_aa j_call v_call clone_size d_call
TGTGCCAGCAGTGAAGCGTTGGGACAGGGGCCAGAGACCCAGTACTTC CASSEALGQGPETQYF TRBJ2-5 TRBV6-1 NA TRBD1
TGTGCCAGCGAGGAAAGAGGAAGCAATCAGCCCCAGCATTTT CASEERGSNQPQHF TRBJ1-5 TRBV21-1 few NA
TGTGCTAGTGGCAGGGCAGTTAACGCGAACACCGGGGAGCTGTTTTTT CASGRAVNANTGELFF TRBJ2-2 TRBV12-5 NA NA
TGTGCCAGCAGTGTGGACATGGGAACTGAAGCTTTCTTT CASSVDMGTEAFF TRBJ1-1 TRBV6-1 NA NA
TGTGCCAGCAGTTACGGGCAGGTTGGGAATTCACCCCTCCACTTT CASSYGQVGNSPLHF TRBJ1-6 TRBV6-5 few NA
TGCGCCAGCAGTGCCCCGAGGCCCGGGAGAGGAAACACCATATATTTT CASSAPRPGRGNTIYF TRBJ1-3 TRBV23-1 NA NA
TGTGCCAGCAGCGTGGGACTAGCGGGACCAGATACGCAGTATTTT CASSVGLAGPDTQYF TRBJ2-3 TRBV7-9 few TRBD2
TGTGCCAGCACCGACCGACAGGGGGCTGACGAGCAGTACTTC CASTDRQGADEQYF TRBJ2-7 TRBV5-4 NA TRBD1
TGTGCCAGCTCACCCGGAAGGGGGAACACTGAAGCTTTCTTT CASSPGRGNTEAFF TRBJ1-1 TRBV18 NA NA
TGTGCCACCAGCAGAGATCTAGGGGTCCCCCAGCCCCAGCATTTT CATSRDLGVPQPQHF TRBJ1-5 TRBV15 few NA
TGTGCCAGCAGTGAAGCGGCCAGCGGGGGGGGAGATACGCAGTATTTT CASSEAASGGGDTQYF TRBJ2-3 TRBV6-1 few TRBD2
TGCGCCAGCAGCCGCTTACGACAGGGGGTCTATGAGCAGTTCTTC CASSRLRQGVYEQFF TRBJ2-1 TRBV4-3 few TRBD1
TGTGCCAGCAGTTACAAACAGAAACCCTCCCCGGAGCTGTTTTTT CASSYKQKPSPELFF TRBJ2-2 TRBV6-5 NA NA
TGTGCCAGCAGCCCGGAAGCTAGCGGGCTCTACGAGCAGTACTTC CASSPEASGLYEQYF TRBJ2-7 TRBV5-4 NA TRBD2
TGTGCCACCTCCGGACTAGCGGCAGATACGCAGTATTTT CATSGLAADTQYF TRBJ2-3 TRBV13 NA TRBD2
TGTGCCACCAGCAGAGAGCAGGGCGCCTACGAGCAGTACTTC CATSREQGAYEQYF TRBJ2-7 TRBV15 once NA
TGTGCTAGTGGTTCCCGACAGGGGGCGGGAGATTCACCCCTCCACTTT CASGSRQGAGDSPLHF TRBJ1-6 TRBV12-5 NA TRBD1
TGCGCCAGCAGCCATTCCTTCCGGGATCTCTCCTACGAGCAGTACTTC CASSHSFRDLSYEQYF TRBJ2-7 TRBV4-1 NA NA
TGTGCCAGCAGCTTAGAAGGATGGGGGGGCCGTGAGCAGTTCTTC CASSLEGWGGREQFF TRBJ2-1 TRBV7-2 NA NA